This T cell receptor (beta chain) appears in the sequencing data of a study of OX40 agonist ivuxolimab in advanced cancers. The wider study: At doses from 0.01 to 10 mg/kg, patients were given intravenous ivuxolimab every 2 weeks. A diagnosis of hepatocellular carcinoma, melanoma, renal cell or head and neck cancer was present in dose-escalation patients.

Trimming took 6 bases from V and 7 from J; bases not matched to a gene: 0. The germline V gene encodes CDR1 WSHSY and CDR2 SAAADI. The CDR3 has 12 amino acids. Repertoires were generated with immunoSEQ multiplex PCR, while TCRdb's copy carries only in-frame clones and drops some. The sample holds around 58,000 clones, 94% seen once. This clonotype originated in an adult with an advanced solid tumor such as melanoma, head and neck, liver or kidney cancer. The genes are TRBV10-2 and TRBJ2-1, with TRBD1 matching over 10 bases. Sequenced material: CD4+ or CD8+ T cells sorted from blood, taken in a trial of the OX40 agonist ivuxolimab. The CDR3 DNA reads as TGCGCCAGCAGGGGACAGGGGAATGAGCAGTTCTTC. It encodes CASRGQGNEQFF.